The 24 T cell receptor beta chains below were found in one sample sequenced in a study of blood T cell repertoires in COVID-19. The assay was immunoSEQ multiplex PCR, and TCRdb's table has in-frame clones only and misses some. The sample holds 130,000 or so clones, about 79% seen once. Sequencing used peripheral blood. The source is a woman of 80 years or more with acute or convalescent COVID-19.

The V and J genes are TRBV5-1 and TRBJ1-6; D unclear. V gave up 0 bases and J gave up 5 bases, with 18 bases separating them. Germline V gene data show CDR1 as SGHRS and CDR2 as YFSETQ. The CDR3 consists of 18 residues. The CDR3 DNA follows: TGCGCCAGCAGCTTGGGTCGCCTCACGGGTCCCAATAATTCACCCCTCCACTTT. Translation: CASSLGRLTGPNNSPLHF.

In nucleotides, the CDR3 is TGTGCCAGCAGCCAACAGACTAGCGTCAGGAAGGAAGGGAGATCCTACAATGAGCAGTTCTTC. Amino acids: CASSQQTSVRKEGRSYNEQFF. The chain links TRBV3-1 (or the pseudogene TRBV3-2) to TRBJ2-1; 8 positions match TRBD2. The J segment lost 1 base and the V segment lost 2 bases, leaving 19 bases of the junction unmatched. The CDR3 length is 21 residues. Germline V gene data show CDR1 as LGHDT and CDR2 as YNNKEL (reference sequence).

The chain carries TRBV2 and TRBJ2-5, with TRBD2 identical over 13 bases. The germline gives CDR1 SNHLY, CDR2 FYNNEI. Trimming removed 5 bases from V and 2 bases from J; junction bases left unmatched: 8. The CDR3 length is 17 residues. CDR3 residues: CASSRLAGGLTQETQYF. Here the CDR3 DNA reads TGTGCCAGCAGTAGACTAGCGGGGGGCTTAACTCAAGAGACCCAGTACTTC.

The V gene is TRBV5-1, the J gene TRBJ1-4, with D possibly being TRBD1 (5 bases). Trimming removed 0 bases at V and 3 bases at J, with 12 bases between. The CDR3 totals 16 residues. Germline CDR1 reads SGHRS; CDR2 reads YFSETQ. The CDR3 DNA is TGCGCCAGCAGCTTGGCGGGGGGGACGGCTAATGAAAAACTGTTTTTT. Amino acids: CASSLAGGTANEKLFF.

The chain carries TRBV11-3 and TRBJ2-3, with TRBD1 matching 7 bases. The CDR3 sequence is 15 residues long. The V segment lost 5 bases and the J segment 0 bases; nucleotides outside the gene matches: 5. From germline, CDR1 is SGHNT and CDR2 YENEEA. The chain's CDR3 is CASSKRQGSTDTQYF. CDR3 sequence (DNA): TGTGCCAGCAGCAAAAGACAGGGTAGCACAGATACGCAGTATTTT.

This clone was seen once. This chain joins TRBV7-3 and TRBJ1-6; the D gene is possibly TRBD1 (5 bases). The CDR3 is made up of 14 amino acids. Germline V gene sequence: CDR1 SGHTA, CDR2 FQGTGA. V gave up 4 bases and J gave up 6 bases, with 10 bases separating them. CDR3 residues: CASSSTDINSPLHF. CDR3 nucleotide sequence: TGTGCCAGCAGCTCGACAGATATTAATTCACCCCTCCACTTT.

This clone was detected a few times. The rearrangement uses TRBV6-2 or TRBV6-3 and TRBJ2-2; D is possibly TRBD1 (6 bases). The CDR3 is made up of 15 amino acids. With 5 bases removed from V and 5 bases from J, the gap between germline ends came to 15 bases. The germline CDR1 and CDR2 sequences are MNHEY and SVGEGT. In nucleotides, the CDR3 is TGTGCCAGCAGTACCCACAGGGCTCGGACCGGGGAGCTGTTTTTT. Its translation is CASSTHRARTGELFF.

The CDR3 nucleotides read TGTGCCAGCAGTGAAGCGCGGCAGGGGGATGGCTACACCTTC. Its protein is CASSEARQGDGYTF. The rearrangement uses TRBV2 and TRBJ1-2, with 7 bases identical to TRBD1. The germline V gene has CDR1 SNHLY and CDR2 FYNNEI. After removal of 0 bases from V and 6 bases from J, the junction contained 4 bases not matched to a gene. The CDR3 loop spans 14 amino acids.

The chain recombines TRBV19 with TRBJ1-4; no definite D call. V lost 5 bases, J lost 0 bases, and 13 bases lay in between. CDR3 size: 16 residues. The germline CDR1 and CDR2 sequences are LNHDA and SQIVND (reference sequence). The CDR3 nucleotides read TGTGCCAGTAGTGACGGTTACAGTGCAACTAATGAAAAACTGTTTTTT. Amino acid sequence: CASSDGYSATNEKLFF.

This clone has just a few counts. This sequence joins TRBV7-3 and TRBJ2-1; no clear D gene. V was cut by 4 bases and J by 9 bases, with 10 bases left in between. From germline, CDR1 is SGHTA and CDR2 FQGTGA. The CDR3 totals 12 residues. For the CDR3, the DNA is TGTGCCAGCAGCTCCCGGTCGGGTGAGCAGTTCTTC. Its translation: CASSSRSGEQFF.

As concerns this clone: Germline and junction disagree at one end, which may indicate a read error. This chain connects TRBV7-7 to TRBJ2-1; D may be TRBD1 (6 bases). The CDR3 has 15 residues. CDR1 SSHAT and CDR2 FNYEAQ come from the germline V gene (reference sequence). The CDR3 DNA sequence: TGTGCTAGCAGCTTAAACCCGACAGGATACAATGAGCAGTTCTTC. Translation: CASSLNPTGYNEQFF. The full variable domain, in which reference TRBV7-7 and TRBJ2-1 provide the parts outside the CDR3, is GAGVSQSPRYKVTKRGQDVTLRCDPISSHATLYWYQQALGQGPEFLTYFNYEAQPDKSGLPSDRFSAERPEGSISTLTIQRTEQRDSAMYRCASSLNPTGYNEQFFGPGTRLTVL.

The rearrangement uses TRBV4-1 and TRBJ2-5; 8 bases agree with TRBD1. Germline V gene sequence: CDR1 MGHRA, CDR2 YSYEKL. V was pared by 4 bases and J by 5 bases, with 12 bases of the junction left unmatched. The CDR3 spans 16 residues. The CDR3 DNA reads TGCGCCAGCAGCCCATCCGGGACAGGCATTTTTGAGACCCAGTACTTC. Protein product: CASSPSGTGIFETQYF.

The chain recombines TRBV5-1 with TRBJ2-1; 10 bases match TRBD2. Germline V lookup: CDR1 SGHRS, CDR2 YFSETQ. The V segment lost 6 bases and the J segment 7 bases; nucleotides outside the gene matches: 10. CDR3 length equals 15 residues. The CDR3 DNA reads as TGCGCCAGCACCCTAGTAGCGGGGGGTGGGAATGAGCAGTTCTTC. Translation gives CASTLVAGGGNEQFF.

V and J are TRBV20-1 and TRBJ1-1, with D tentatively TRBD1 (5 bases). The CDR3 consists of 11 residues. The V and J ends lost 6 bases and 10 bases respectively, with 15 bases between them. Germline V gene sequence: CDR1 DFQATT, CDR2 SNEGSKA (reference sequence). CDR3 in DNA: TGCAGTGCGGCTGGGGGGAGAGTAGCTTTCTTT. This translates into CSAAGGRVAFF.

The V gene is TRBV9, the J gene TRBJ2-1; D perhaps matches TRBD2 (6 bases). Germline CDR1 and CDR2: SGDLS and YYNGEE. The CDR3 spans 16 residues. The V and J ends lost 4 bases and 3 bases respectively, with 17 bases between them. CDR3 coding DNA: TGTGCCAGCAGCTCTTTTACAGGCGGGGACTACAATGAGCAGTTCTTC. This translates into CASSSFTGGDYNEQFF. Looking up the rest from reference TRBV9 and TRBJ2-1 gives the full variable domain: DSGVTQTPKHLITATGQRVTLRCSPRSGDLSVYWYQQSLDQGLQFLIQYYNGEERAKGNILERFSAQQFPDLHSELNLSSLELGDSALYFCASSSFTGGDYNEQFFGPGTRLTVL.

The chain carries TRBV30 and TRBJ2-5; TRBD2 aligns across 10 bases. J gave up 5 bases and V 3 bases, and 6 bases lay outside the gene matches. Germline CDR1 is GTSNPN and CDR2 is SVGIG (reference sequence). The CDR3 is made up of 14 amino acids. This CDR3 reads CAWSSGGVTETQYF. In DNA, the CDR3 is TGTGCCTGGAGCAGCGGGGGGGTGACGGAGACCCAGTACTTC.

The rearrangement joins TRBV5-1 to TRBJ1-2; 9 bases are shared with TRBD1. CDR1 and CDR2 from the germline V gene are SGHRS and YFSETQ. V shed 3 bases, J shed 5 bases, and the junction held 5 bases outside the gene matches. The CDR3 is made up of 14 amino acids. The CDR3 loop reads CASSWGQGIYGYTF. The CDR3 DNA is TGCGCCAGCAGCTGGGGACAGGGCATTTATGGCTACACCTTC. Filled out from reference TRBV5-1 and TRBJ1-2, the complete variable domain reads KAGVTQTPRYLIKTRGQQVTLSCSPISGHRSVSWYQQTPGQGLQFLFEYFSETQRNKGNFPGRFSGRQFSNSRSEMNVSTLELGDSALYLCASSWGQGIYGYTFGSGTRLTVV.

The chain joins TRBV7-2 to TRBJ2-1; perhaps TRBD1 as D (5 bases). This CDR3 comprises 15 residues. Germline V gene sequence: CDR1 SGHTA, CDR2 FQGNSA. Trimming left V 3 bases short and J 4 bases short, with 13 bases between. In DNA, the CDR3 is TGTGCCAGCAGCTTGAGGTTCCAGGGATACAATGAGCAGTTCTTC. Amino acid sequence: CASSLRFQGYNEQFF. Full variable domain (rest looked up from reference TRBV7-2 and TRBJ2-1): GAGVSQSPSNKVTEKGKDVELRCDPISGHTALYWYRQSLGQGLEFLIYFQGNSAPDKSGLPSDRFSAERTGGSVSTLTIQRTQQEDSAVYLCASSLRFQGYNEQFFGPGTRLTVL.

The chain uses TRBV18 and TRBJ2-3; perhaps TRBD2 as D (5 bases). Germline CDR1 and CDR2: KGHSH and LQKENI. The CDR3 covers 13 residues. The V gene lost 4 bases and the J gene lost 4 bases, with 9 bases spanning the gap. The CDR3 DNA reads TGTGCCAGCTCACGTACTAGTGCAGATACGCAGTATTTT. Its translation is CASSRTSADTQYF.

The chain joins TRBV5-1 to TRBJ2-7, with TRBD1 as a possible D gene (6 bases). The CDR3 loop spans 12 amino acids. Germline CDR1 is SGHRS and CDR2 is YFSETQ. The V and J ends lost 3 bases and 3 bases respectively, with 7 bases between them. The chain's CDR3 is CASSSTGYEQYF. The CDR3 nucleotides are TGCGCCAGCAGCTCGACAGGCTACGAGCAGTACTTC.

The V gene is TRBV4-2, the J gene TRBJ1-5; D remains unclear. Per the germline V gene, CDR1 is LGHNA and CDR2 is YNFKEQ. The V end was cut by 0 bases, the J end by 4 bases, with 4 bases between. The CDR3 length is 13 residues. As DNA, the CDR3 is TGTGCCAGCAGCCAAGACAGTAATCAGCCCCAGCATTTT. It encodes CASSQDSNQPQHF.

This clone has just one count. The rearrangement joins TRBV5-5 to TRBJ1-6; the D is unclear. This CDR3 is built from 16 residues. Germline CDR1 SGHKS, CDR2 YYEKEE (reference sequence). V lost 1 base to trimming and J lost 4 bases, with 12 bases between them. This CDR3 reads CASSLFGPRYNSPLHF. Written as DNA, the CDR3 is TGTGCCAGCAGCTTGTTTGGGCCACGGTATAATTCACCCCTCCACTTT.

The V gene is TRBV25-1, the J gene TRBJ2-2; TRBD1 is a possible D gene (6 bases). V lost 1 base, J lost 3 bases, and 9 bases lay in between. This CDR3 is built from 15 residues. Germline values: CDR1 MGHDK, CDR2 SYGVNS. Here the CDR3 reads CASSEFAGDTGELFF. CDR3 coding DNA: TGTGCCAGCAGTGAATTCGCAGGGGACACCGGGGAGCTGTTTTTT.

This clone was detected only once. CDR3 residues: CASSLGAVNTEAFF. CDR3 nucleotides: TGTGCCAGCAGCCTGGGGGCGGTGAACACTGAAGCTTTCTTT. This sequence joins TRBV9 and TRBJ1-1, with D maybe TRBD1 (6 bases). The V end was cut by 4 bases, the J end by 0 bases, with 10 bases between. This CDR3 spans 14 amino acids. CDR1 is SGDLS and CDR2 is YYNGEE in the germline V gene. The complete variable domain, with remaining parts taken from reference TRBV9 and TRBJ1-1, reads DSGVTQTPKHLITATGQRVTLRCSPRSGDLSVYWYQQSLDQGLQFLIQYYNGEERAKGNILERFSAQQFPDLHSELNLSSLELGDSALYFCASSLGAVNTEAFFGQGTRLTVV.